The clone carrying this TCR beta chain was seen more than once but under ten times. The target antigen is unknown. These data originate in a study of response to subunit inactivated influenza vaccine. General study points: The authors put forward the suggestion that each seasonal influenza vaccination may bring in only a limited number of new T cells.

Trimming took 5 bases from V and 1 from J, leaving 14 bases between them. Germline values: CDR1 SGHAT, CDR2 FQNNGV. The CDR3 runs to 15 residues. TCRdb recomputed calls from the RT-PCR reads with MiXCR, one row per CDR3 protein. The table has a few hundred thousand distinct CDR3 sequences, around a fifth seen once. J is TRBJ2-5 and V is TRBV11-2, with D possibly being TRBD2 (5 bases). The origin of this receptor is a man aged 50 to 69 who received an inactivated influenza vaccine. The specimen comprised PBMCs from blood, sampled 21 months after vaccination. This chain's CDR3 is CASSLLRAAQETQYF. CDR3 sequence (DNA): TGTGCCAGCAGCCTACTAAGAGCGGCCCAAGAGACCCAGTACTTC. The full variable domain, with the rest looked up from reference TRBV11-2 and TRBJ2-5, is EAGVAQSPRYKIIEKRQSVAFWCNPISGHATLYWYQQILGQGPKLLIQFQNNGVVDDSQLPKDRFSAERLKGVDSTLKIQPAKLEDSAVYLCASSLLRAAQETQYFGPGTRLLVL.